This TCR beta chain was identified during a study of T cells after somatic rescue of genetic block. The repertoire was sequenced with immunoSEQ multiplex PCR; TCRdb's copy has only in-frame clones and lacks some. The sample yields 55,000 to 70,000 clones, approximately 90% seen once. This CDR3 spans 12 amino acids. Between the trimmed V and J ends, which lost 3 bases and 7 bases, there was a span of 7 bases. Per the germline V gene, CDR1 is MDHEN and CDR2 is SYDVKM. The sequence was collected from a man aged 35-49 years. The specimen sequenced was peripheral blood mononuclear cells (PBMCs). The V and J genes are TRBV28 and TRBJ2-1; D remains unclear. In DNA, the CDR3 is TGTGCCAGCAGTTTTAGCTGGAATGAGCAGTTCTTC. Amino acid sequence: CASSFSWNEQFF.